This paragraph reports one TCR beta chain. Trimming shortened V by 4 bases and J by 7 bases, and 11 bases separated the two germline ends. The CDR3 length is 13 residues. Germline V CDR1 and CDR2: LNHDA, SQIVND (reference sequence). The data derive from a study of OX40 agonist ivuxolimab in advanced cancers. TCRdb's table, derived via immunoSEQ multiplex PCR, lists solely in-frame clones and lacks some. The sample lists tens of thousands of clones, 84% occurring once. The sample here was CD4+ or CD8+ T cells sorted from blood, taken in a trial of the OX40 agonist ivuxolimab. The chain recombines TRBV19 with TRBJ2-1, with D possibly matching TRBD1 (6 bases). This sequence was found in an adult with an advanced solid tumor such as melanoma, head and neck, liver or kidney cancer. CDR3 residues: CASSTGVGNEQFF. DNA of the CDR3: TGTGCCAGTAGTACAGGGGTCGGGAATGAGCAGTTCTTC.